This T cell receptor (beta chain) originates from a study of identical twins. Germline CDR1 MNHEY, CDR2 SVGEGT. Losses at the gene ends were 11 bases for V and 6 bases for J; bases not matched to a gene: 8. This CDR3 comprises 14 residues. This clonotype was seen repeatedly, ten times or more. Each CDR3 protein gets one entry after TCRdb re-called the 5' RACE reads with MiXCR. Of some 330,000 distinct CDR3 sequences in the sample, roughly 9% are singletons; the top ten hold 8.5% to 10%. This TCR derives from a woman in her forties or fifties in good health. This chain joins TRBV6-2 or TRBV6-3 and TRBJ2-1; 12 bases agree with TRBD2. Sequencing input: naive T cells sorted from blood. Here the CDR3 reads CASKGLAGTNEQFF. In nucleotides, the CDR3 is TGTGCCTCTAAAGGACTAGCGGGAACCAATGAGCAGTTCTTC.